The clone carrying this TCR beta chain was picked up many times. Its matching antigen is unknown. Molecular barcoded adaptors covering alpha/delta and beta/gamma chains were used on about 390 ng RNA. MiXCR was run by TCRdb on the reads, yielding one entry per CDR3 protein. Among roughly 38,000 distinct CDR3 sequences listed, 13% to 15% were seen once. The data stem from a study of read filtering for tumor transcriptome and immune sequencing. Study at large: Mean patient age was approximately 66 years, range roughly 47 to 90; 17 male, over twelve female. Transcriptome libraries were built from DNase-treated RNA. Study-wide results and limits: Even smaller IR-seq throughput identified most shared clonotypes.

The CDR3 is made up of 15 amino acids. Trimming removed 7 bases from V and 0 bases from J, with 12 bases in between. Germline CDR1 and CDR2: MDHEN and SYDVKM. The sample comprised a population of CD138-negative cells sorted from bone marrow. This rearrangement joins TRBV28 to TRBJ2-2; D perhaps matches TRBD2 (6 bases). The clonotype originates from a donor aged 40 or over with multiple myeloma. CDR3 protein: CASKIGGANTGELFF. In nucleotides, the CDR3 is TGTGCCAGCAAGATTGGCGGGGCGAACACCGGGGAGCTGTTTTTT.